One sample yielded the 21 T cell receptor beta chains listed below, sequenced in a study of T cell responses to AZD1222 COVID-19 vaccine. Generated by immunoSEQ multiplex PCR, the TCRdb table keeps only in-frame clones and is missing some. Of 100,000 to 150,000 clones in the sample, 90% to 95% were seen once. Sequenced here: peripheral blood, sampled on day 0 of AZD1222 vaccination. Receptor source: an adult in good health.

V usage is TRBV7-9 and J usage is TRBJ1-4; tentatively, D is TRBD1 (6 bases). This CDR3 contains 14 residues. V dropped 3 bases and J dropped 4 bases, with 9 bases sitting between them. Germline V gives CDR1 SEHNR, CDR2 FQNEAQ (reference sequence). The CDR3 loop reads CASSFSQGNEKLFF. CDR3 bases: TGTGCCAGCAGCTTCTCACAGGGTAATGAAAAACTGTTTTTT.

This sequence joins TRBV18 and TRBJ1-1, with D possibly matching TRBD1 (5 bases). The germline gives CDR1 KGHSH, CDR2 LQKENI. V shed 5 bases and J shed 0 bases, with 13 bases lying between them. There are 15 residues in the CDR3. For the CDR3, the DNA is TGTGCCAGCTCAACCACGGACACATTGAACACTGAAGCTTTCTTT. It translates to CASSTTDTLNTEAFF.

This chain links TRBV10-3 with TRBJ2-7, with no clear D. The CDR3 totals 14 residues. CDR1 and CDR2 (germline): ENHRY, SYGVKD. V lost 0 bases to trimming and J lost 0 bases, with 6 bases between them. CDR3 residues: CAISESRLSYEQYF. The CDR3 DNA follows: TGTGCCATCAGTGAGTCCCGCCTCTCCTACGAGCAGTACTTC.

V usage is TRBV6-5 and J usage is TRBJ2-7; no clear D gene. CDR1 is MNHEY and CDR2 is SVGAGI in the germline V gene. Trimming took 8 bases from V and 0 from J, leaving 8 bases between them. The CDR3 sequence is 12 residues long. The DNA of the CDR3 is TGTGCCAGCCAGGCGAGCTCCTACGAGCAGTACTTC. The encoded protein is CASQASSYEQYF.

This chain uses TRBV6-5 with TRBJ1-2, with 8 nucleotides matching TRBD1. V trimming: 6 bases; J trimming: 8 bases; junction bases outside the gene matches: 8. The CDR3 extends over 13 amino acids. Germline V gene lookup returns CDR1 MNHEY and CDR2 SVGAGI. The CDR3 sequence is CASSFRTGLGYTF. In nucleotides, the CDR3 is TGTGCCAGCAGCTTTCGGACAGGGCTAGGCTACACCTTC.

This chain uses TRBV6-5 with TRBJ1-6; possible D gene TRBD1, 5 bases. The CDR3 consists of 13 residues. The germline V gene has CDR1 MNHEY and CDR2 SVGAGI. The V end was cut by 7 bases, the J end by 9 bases, with 13 bases between. CDR3 region: CASKSGSRSPLHF. CDR3 sequence (DNA): TGTGCCAGCAAATCAGGGTCGCGTTCACCCCTCCACTTT.

This chain links TRBV7-6 with TRBJ1-2, with D possibly TRBD1 on 5 matching bases. This CDR3 spans 14 amino acids. The V gene lost 0 bases and the J gene lost 8 bases, with 13 bases spanning the gap. Germline V CDR1 and CDR2: SGHVS, FNYEAQ. CDR3 region: CASSLAQGTKGYTF. Here the CDR3 DNA reads TGTGCCAGCAGCTTAGCGCAGGGTACCAAAGGCTACACCTTC.

The chain uses TRBV15 and TRBJ2-7; 9 positions match TRBD1. V dropped 5 bases and J dropped 6; count of bases not matched to a gene: 11. Per the germline V gene, CDR1 is LNHNV and CDR2 is YYDKDF (reference sequence). The CDR3 runs 15 residues. CDR3 amino acids: CATSRSRDRAGEQYF. The CDR3 bases are TGTGCCACCAGCCGAAGCCGGGACAGGGCTGGCGAGCAGTACTTC.

This chain uses TRBV18 with TRBJ1-4, with a tentative D call TRBD1 (5 bases). CDR3 length equals 15 residues. Germline V lookup: CDR1 KGHSH, CDR2 LQKENI. V shed 6 bases and J shed 3 bases, with 14 bases lying between them. DNA of the CDR3: TGTGCCAGCTCCCCCCGAGGAGGGGCTAATGAAAAACTGTTTTTT. The encoded protein is CASSPRGGANEKLFF.

The rearrangement links TRBV5-1 to TRBJ1-3, with TRBD1 matching over 8 bases. The CDR3 is 16 residues long. V shed 4 bases, J shed 2 bases, and the junction held 8 bases outside the gene matches. CDR1 SGHRS and CDR2 YFSETQ come from the germline V gene. CDR3 DNA sequence: TGCGCCAGCAGCCCCCAGGGGGCAGGAGCTGGAAACACCATATATTTT. Protein product: CASSPQGAGAGNTIYF.

V usage is TRBV24-1 and J usage is TRBJ1-1, with unresolved D. V lost 5 bases and J lost 0, with 6 bases in between. The V gene's germline CDR1 is KGHDR and CDR2 SFDVKD. The CDR3 is made up of 13 amino acids. The CDR3 sequence is CATSVGLNTEAFF. Here the CDR3 DNA reads TGTGCCACCAGTGTCGGGCTGAACACTGAAGCTTTCTTT.

The gene calls are TRBV9 and TRBJ2-1; 10 bases agree with TRBD2. Germline CDR1 SGDLS, CDR2 YYNGEE. The CDR3 consists of 16 residues. The trim removed 0 bases at V and 4 bases at J, leaving 4 bases unmatched. CDR3: CASSVGLAGQYNEQFF. The CDR3 DNA follows: TGTGCCAGCAGCGTAGGACTAGCGGGCCAGTACAATGAGCAGTTCTTC.

The V gene is TRBV5-1, the J gene TRBJ1-2, with unresolved D. Germline loops: CDR1 SGHRS, CDR2 YFSETQ. Trimming pared 4 bases from V and 4 bases from J, leaving 14 bases between. The CDR3 runs 14 residues. CDR3 DNA: TGCGCCAGCAGCGTTGGCCGGGTAGGCTATGGCTACACCTTC. It is translated as CASSVGRVGYGYTF.

The rearrangement links TRBV9 to TRBJ1-6; 10 bases map to TRBD1. The length of the CDR3 is 15 residues. The trim removed 4 bases at V and 8 bases at J, leaving 6 bases unmatched. CDR1 is SGDLS and CDR2 is YYNGEE in the germline V gene. This chain's CDR3 is CASSKADRGYSPLHF. Written as DNA, the CDR3 is TGTGCCAGCAGCAAAGCGGACAGGGGGTATTCACCCCTCCACTTT.

CDR3 DNA: TGTGCCAGTAGTGGAGGCTCCTACAATGAGCAGTTCTTC. Amino acids: CASSGGSYNEQFF. This chain connects TRBV19 to TRBJ2-1; D possibly corresponds to TRBD2 (5 bases). Germline assignment: CDR1 LNHDA and CDR2 SQIVND (reference sequence). V lost 5 bases and J 0 bases, leaving 5 bases between the germline ends. The CDR3 extends over 13 amino acids.

The rearrangement joins TRBV27 to TRBJ1-2; 8 bases agree with TRBD1. The J segment lost 3 bases and the V segment lost 3 bases, leaving 9 bases of the junction unmatched. Germline assignment: CDR1 MNHEY and CDR2 SMNVEV (reference sequence). The CDR3 is made up of 16 amino acids. The chain's CDR3 is CASSFGTGASHYGYTF. The CDR3, as DNA: TGTGCCAGCAGTTTTGGGACAGGAGCCAGTCACTATGGCTACACCTTC.

This sequence joins TRBV12-3 or TRBV12-4 and TRBJ2-3; no firm D call. The length of the CDR3 is 12 residues. The germline V and J ends were trimmed by 3 bases and 5 bases, with 6 bases remaining between them. In DNA form, the CDR3 reads TGTGCCAGCAGTTTGTGGGGAGATACGCAGTATTTT. As protein: CASSLWGDTQYF.

The chain links TRBV5-1 to TRBJ2-7; the D is unclear. CDR1 and CDR2 from the germline V gene are SGHRS and YFSETQ. This CDR3 has 14 amino acids. Between the trimmed V and J ends, which lost 4 bases and 3 bases, there was a span of 14 bases. The CDR3 region has the DNA TGCGCCAGCAGCCAAGTGGGCGGTGTCTACGAGCAGTACTTC. It codes for CASSQVGGVYEQYF. Looking up the rest from reference TRBV5-1 and TRBJ2-7 gives the full variable domain: KAGVTQTPRYLIKTRGQQVTLSCSPISGHRSVSWYQQTPGQGLQFLFEYFSETQRNKGNFPGRFSGRQFSNSRSEMNVSTLELGDSALYLCASSQVGGVYEQYFGPGTRLTVT.

V and J are TRBV10-3 and TRBJ1-4, with unresolved D. Per the germline V gene, CDR1 is ENHRY and CDR2 is SYGVKD. V lost 8 bases and J lost 3, with 10 bases in between. The CDR3 contains 13 residues. CDR3: CAIHRAPNEKLFF. The CDR3 DNA sequence: TGTGCCATCCACCGGGCCCCTAATGAAAAACTGTTTTTT.

The chain employs TRBV6-1 and TRBJ1-2; D gene uncertain. CDR1 is MNHNS and CDR2 is SASEGT in the germline V gene. The CDR3 has 14 residues. V lost 3 bases, J lost 4 bases, and 12 bases lay in between. The CDR3 sequence is CASSELTQTYGYTF. The DNA of the CDR3 is TGTGCCAGCAGTGAGCTGACACAGACCTATGGCTACACCTTC.

Only one count was recorded for this clone. The chain has TRBV6-6 and TRBJ1-1; D is undetermined. The V gene lost 0 bases and the J gene lost 3 bases, with 14 bases spanning the gap. The CDR3 covers 16 residues. Germline V gene lookup returns CDR1 MNHNY and CDR2 SVGAGI (reference sequence). Here the CDR3 DNA reads TGTGCCAGCAGTTACTCAGCCTCATCCGAAGACACTGAAGCTTTCTTT. This translates into CASSYSASSEDTEAFF.